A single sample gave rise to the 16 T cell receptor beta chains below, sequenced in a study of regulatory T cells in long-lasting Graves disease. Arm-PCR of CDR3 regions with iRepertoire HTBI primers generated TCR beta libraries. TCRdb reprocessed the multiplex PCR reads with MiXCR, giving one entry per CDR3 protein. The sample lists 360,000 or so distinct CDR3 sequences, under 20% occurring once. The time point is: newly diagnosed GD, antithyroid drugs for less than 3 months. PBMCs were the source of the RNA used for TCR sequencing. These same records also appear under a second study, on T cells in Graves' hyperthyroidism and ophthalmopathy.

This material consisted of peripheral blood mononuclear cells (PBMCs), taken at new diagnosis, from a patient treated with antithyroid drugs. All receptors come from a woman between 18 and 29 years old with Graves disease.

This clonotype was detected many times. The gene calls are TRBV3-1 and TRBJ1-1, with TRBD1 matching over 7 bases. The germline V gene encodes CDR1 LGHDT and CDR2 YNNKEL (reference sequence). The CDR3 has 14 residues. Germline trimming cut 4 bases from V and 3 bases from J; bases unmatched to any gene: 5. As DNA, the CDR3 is TGTGCCAGCAGCCTTGTTAGGGGGCACACTGAAGCTTTCTTT. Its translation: CASSLVRGHTEAFF.

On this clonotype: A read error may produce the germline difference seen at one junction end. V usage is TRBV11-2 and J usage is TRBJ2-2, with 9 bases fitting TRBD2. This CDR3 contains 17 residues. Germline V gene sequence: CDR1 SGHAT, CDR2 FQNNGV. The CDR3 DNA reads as TGTGCCAGCGTCAGGAGGACTAGCGTAGCGAACACCGGGGAGCTGTCTTTT. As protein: CASVRRTSVANTGELSF.

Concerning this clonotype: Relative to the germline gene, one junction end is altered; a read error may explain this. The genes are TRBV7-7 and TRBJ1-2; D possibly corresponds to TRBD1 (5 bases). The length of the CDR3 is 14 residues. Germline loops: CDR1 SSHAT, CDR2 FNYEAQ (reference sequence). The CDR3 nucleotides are TGTGCTAGCAGCCCAGTACGAGGGGCGGATGGCTACACCTTC. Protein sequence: CASSPVRGADGYTF.

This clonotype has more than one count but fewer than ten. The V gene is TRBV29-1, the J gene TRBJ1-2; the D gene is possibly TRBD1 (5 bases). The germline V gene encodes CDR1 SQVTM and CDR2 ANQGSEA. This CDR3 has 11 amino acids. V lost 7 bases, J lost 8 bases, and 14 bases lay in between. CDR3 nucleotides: TGCAGCGCCCAGGGTTCAGGGGGCTACACCTTC. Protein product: CSAQGSGGYTF.

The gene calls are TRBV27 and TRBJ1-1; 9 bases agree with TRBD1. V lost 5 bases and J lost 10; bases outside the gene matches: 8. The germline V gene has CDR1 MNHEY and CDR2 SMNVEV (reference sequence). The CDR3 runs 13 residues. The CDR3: CASSLGTGSGAFF. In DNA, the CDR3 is TGTGCCAGCAGTCTGGGGACAGGGAGTGGAGCTTTCTTT.

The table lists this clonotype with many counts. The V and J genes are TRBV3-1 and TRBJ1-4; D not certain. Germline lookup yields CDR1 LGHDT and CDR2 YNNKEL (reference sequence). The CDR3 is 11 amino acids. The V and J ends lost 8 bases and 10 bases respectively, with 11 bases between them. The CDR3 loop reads CASGSLGKLFF. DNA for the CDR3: TGTGCCAGCGGCTCGTTAGGAAAACTGTTTTTT. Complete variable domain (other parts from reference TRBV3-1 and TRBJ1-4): DTAVSQTPKYLVTQMGNDKSIKCEQNLGHDTMYWYKQDSKKFLKIMFSYNNKELIINETVPNRFSPKSPDKAHLNLHINSLELGDSAVYFCASGSLGKLFFGSGTQLSVL.

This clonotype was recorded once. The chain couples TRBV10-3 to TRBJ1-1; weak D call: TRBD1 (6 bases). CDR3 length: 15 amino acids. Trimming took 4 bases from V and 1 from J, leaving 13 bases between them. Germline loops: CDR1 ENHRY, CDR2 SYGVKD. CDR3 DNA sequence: TGTGCCATCAGTGCGGCCAGGGGCCGGAACACTGAAGCTTTCTTT. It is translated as CAISAARGRNTEAFF.

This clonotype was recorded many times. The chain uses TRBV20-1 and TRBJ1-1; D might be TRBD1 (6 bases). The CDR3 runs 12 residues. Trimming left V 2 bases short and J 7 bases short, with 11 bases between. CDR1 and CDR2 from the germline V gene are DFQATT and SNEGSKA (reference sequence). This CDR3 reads CSARPGQFEAFF. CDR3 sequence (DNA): TGCAGTGCTAGACCTGGACAGTTTGAAGCTTTCTTT.

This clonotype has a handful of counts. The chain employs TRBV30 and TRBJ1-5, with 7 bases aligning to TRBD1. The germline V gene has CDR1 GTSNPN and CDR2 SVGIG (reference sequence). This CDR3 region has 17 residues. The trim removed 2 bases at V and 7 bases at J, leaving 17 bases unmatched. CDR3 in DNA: TGTGCCTGGAGTCCCCCTGATATCAGGGGGAGAGGGCAGCCCCAGCATTTT. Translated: CAWSPPDIRGRGQPQHF.

In DNA form, the CDR3 reads TGTGCCAGCGGACAGGGGGGCAATGAGCAGTTCTTC. Residues: CASGQGGNEQFF. The chain is built from TRBV7-9 and TRBJ2-1; TRBD1 matches at 10 bases. CDR3 length equals 12 residues. CDR1 is SEHNR, CDR2 FQNEAQ, per germline (reference sequence). V trimming: 8 bases; J trimming: 6 bases; junction bases outside the gene matches: 1. Full variable domain (missing parts from reference TRBV7-9 and TRBJ2-1): DTGVSQNPRHKITKRGQNVTFRCDPISEHNRLYWYRQTLGQGPEFLTYFQNEAQLEKSRLLSDRFSAERPKGSFSTLEIQRTEQGDSAMYLCASGQGGNEQFFGPGTRLTVL.

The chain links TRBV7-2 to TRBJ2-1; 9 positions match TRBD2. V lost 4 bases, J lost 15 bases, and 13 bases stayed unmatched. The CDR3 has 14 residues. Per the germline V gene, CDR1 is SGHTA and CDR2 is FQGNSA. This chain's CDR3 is CASSSSFSGGIPFF. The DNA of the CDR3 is TGTGCCAGCAGCTCGAGCTTTAGCGGGGGAATCCCGTTCTTC.

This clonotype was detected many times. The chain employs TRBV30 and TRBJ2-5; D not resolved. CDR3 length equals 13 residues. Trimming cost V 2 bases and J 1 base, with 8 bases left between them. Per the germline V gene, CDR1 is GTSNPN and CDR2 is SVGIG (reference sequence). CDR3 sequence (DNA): TGTGCCTGGAGTATAGGCAGCCAAGAGACCCAGTACTTC. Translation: CAWSIGSQETQYF. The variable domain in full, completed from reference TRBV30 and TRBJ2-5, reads SQTIHQWPATLVQPVGSPLSLECTVEGTSNPNLYWYRQAAGRGLQLLFYSVGIGQISSEVPQNLSASRPQDRQFILSSKKLLLSDSGFYLCAWSIGSQETQYFGPGTRLLVL.

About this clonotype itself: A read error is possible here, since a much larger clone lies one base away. This CDR3 is CASRGSGNQPQHF. The CDR3 region has the DNA TGTGCCAGCAGAGGGTCGGGCAATCAGCCCCAGCATTTT. The V gene is TRBV7-3, the J gene TRBJ1-5; D unresolved. CDR3 length equals 13 residues. Germline V gives CDR1 SGHTA, CDR2 FQGTGA. The V gene lost 6 bases and the J gene lost 2 bases, with 8 bases spanning the gap.

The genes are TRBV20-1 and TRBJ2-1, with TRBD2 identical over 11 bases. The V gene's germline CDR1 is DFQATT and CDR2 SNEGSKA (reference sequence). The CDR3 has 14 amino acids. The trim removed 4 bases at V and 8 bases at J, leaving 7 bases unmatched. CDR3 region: CSAKLAGVYYEQFF. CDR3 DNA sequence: TGCAGTGCTAAACTAGCGGGAGTTTATTATGAGCAGTTCTTC.

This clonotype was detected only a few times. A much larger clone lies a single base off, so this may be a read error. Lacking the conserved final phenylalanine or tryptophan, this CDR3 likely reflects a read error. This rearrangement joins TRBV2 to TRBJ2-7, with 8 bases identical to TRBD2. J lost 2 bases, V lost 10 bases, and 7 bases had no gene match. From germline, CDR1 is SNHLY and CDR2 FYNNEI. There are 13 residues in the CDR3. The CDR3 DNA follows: TGTGCCACCCTCCGGGGACTAGCCTACGAGCAGTACCTC. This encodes CATLRGLAYEQYL.

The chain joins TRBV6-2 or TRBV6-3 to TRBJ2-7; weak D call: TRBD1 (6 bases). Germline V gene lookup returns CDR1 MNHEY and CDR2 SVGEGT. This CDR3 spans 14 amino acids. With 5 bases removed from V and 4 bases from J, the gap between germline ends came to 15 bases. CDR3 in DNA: TGTGCCAGCAGTCGACCTGGACAGAAATACGAGCAGTACTTC. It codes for CASSRPGQKYEQYF.